A few counts support the clone carrying this TCR beta chain. Using immunoSEQ multiplex PCR, the repertoire was profiled, and TCRdb retains in-frame clones only, with some absent. The sample includes about 110,000 clones, about 70% of them seen just once. This sample stems from a study of blood T cell repertoires in COVID-19. The CDR3 runs to 12 residues. V lost 2 bases, J lost 9 bases, and 11 bases lay in between. The germline V gene encodes CDR1 WSHSY and CDR2 SAAADI. This chain uses TRBV10-2 with TRBJ2-7; possibly TRBD2 for D (5 bases). Material: peripheral blood. This TCR was recovered from a woman between 55 and 75 years old with acute or convalescent COVID-19. CDR3: CASSERRLVQYF. As DNA, the CDR3 is TGCGCCAGCAGTGAGCGGAGGCTCGTGCAGTACTTC.